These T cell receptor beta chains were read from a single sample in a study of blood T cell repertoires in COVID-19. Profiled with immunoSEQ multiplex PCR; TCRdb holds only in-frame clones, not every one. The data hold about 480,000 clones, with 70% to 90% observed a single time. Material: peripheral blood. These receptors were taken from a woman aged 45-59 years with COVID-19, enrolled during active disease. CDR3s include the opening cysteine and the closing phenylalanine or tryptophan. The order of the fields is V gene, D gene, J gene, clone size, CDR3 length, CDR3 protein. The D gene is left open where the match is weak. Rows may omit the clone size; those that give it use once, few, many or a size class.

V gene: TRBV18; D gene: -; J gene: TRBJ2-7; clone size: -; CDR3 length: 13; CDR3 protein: CASSPRGIYEQYF
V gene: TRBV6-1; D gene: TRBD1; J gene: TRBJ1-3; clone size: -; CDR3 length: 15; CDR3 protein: CASSEGTGVGNTIYF
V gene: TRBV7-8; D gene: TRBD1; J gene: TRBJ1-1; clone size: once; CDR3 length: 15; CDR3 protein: CASSLEGQGWVEAFF
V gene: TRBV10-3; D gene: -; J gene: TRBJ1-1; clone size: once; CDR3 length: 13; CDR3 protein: CAIKGQGGPEAFF
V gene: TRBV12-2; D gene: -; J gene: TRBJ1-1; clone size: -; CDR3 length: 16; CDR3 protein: CASPRLLTGGDTEAFF
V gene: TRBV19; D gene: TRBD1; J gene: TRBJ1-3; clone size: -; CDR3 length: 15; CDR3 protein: CASSTTGGSGNTIYF
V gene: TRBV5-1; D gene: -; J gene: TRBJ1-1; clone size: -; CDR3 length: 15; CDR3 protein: CASSLVGGMNTEAFF
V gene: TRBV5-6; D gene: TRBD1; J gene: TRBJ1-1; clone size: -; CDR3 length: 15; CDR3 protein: CASSLRGQGKGEAFF
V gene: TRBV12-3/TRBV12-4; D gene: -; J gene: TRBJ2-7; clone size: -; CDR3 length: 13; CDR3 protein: CASSPDRNYEQYF
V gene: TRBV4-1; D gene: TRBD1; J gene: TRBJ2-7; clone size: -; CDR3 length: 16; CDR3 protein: CASSQVAGQGAYEQYF
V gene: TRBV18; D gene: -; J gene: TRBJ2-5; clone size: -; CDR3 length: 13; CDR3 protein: CASSQTVEETQYF
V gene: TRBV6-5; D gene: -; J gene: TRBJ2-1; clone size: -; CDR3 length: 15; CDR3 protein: CASTTLSGSYNEQFF
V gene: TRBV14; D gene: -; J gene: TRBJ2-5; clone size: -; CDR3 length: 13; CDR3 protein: CASSQEFSGTQYF
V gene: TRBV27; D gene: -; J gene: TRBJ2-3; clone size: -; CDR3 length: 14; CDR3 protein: CASSPRLLAGTQYF
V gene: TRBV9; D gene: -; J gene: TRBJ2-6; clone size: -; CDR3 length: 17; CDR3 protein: CASSYLLGLTGANVLTF
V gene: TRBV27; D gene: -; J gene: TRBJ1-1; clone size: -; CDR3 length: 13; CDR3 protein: CASSLNPGTEAFF
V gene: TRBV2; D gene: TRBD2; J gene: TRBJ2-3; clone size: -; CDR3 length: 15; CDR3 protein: CASSSGRGGLGTQYF
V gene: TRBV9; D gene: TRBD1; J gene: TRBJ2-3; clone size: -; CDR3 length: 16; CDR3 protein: CASSVTGTAFTDTQYF
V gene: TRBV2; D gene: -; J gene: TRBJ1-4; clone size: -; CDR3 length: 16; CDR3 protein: CASSRGLSAWEEKLFF
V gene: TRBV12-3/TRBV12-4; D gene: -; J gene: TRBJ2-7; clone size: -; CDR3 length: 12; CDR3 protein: CASSPVENEQYF
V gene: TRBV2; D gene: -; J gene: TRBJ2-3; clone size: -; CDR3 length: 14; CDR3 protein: CAIQVQGTLNTQYF
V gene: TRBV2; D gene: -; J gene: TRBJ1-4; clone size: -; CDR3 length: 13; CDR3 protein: CASSPQMYEKLFF
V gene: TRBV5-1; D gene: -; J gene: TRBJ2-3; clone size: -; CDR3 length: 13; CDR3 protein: CASSLAGSDTQYF
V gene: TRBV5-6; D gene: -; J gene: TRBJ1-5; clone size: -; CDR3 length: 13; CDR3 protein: CASSSVRGTAQHF
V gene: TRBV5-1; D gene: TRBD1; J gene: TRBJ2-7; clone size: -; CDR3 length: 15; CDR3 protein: CASSDGAGGPGEQYF
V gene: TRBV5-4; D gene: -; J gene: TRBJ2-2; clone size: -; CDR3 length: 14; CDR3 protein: CASSLAPNTGELFF
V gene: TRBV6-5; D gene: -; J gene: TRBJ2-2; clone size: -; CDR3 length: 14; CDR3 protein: CASTWTVNTGELFF
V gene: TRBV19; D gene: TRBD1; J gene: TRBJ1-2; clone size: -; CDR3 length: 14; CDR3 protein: CASKADRGDYGYTF
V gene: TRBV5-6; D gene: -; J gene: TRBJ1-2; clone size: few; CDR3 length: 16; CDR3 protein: CASTSIAGVTNYGYTF